This is a list of T cell receptor beta chains from one sample in a study of early T cells in non-severe SARS-CoV-2 infection. TCRdb ran MiXCR on the 5' RACE reads and lists one entry per CDR3 protein. Here the sample spans about 110,000 distinct CDR3 sequences, about 12% being singletons. Sequenced: whole blood. These receptors all stem from an adult who was a healthcare worker with PCR-confirmed SARS-CoV-2 infection or an uninfected control (not recorded which). Both conserved end residues are trimmed from each CDR3. Fields, in order: V gene, CDR3 length, D gene, J gene, CDR3 protein. The D gene is left open where the match is weak.

>TRBV18|19|TRBD1|TRBJ1-3
ASSPRIGQGAPKSSGNTIY
>TRBV18|13|TRBD1|TRBJ2-5
ASSPLNRGQETQY
>TRBV6-5|13|-|TRBJ2-3
ASSYSDQTTDTQY
>TRBV6-5|14|-|TRBJ2-1
ASSYSRTVPLGGQF
>TRBV7-2|13|-|TRBJ1-4
ASSPEGGYGEKLF
>TRBV5-5|12|-|TRBJ2-5
ASSYGQAQETQY
>TRBV12-3/TRBV12-4|14|-|TRBJ1-1
ASSLGGEKWNTEAF
>TRBV27|13|-|TRBJ2-3
ASSFRGSWADTQY
>TRBV19|13|TRBD1|TRBJ2-5
ASSIVTGGRETQY
>TRBV19|16|-|TRBJ2-5
ASSGRGHAALNAETQY
>TRBV12-3/TRBV12-4|12|-|TRBJ1-4
ASSLRHSNEKLF
>TRBV5-5|12|TRBD1|TRBJ1-5
ASSHTGGDQPQH
>TRBV29-1|10|-|TRBJ1-1
SVLTLNTEAF
>TRBV12-3/TRBV12-4|17|-|TRBJ1-2
ASYFGVVGSLTLNYGYT
>TRBV6-5|13|-|TRBJ1-1
ASTTRDGLNTEAF
>TRBV5-1|11|-|TRBJ2-5
ASSLGWGETQY
>TRBV13|12|TRBD2|TRBJ2-3
ASSGRGPTDTQY
>TRBV28|13|-|TRBJ1-5
ASSLIGAGNQPQH
>TRBV20-1|11|-|TRBJ1-3
SARASPGNTIY
>TRBV27|13|TRBD2|TRBJ2-4
ASRSSAQREDIQY